The clone carrying this T cell receptor beta chain was counted between two and nine times. This entry belongs to a study of response to subunit inactivated influenza vaccine. One entry per CDR3 protein results from TCRdb running MiXCR on the RT-PCR reads. The sample shows around 600,000 distinct CDR3 sequences, about 10% of them seen only once. The same specimen was also included in a second study, on T cells expressing NK-cell markers. That paper notes: 5'RACE template switching with UMIs generated TCR beta cDNA. It was from sorted CD3+CD56+NKG2C+, CD3+CD56+NKG2C- and CD3+CD56-NKG2C+ T cells that TCR beta repertoires came. Dominant NKG2C+ clonotypes were found to form about 1.0-7.5% of CD8+ T cells in more than five donors. Once again these clonotypes came out on top in the CD3+CD56-NKG2C+ fraction of a few donors.

The receptor's source is a man over 45 who received an inactivated influenza vaccine. The specimen comprised PBMCs from blood, sampled on the day of vaccination.

The CDR3 DNA sequence: TGTGCCAGCAGGTCCCAGGGGGCCCCTTCCTATGAGCAGTTCTTC. Encoded protein: CASRSQGAPSYEQFF. This sequence joins TRBV7-9 and TRBJ2-1; 8 nucleotides line up with TRBD1. The trim removed 6 bases at V and 8 bases at J, leaving 12 bases unmatched. Germline V lookup: CDR1 SEHNR, CDR2 FQNEAQ (reference sequence). This CDR3 comprises 15 residues.